The clone carrying this TCR beta chain has just one count. This sample is part of a study of T cells in Graves' hyperthyroidism and ophthalmopathy. Not enrolled were patients with uncontrolled infection, other autoimmune disease, pregnancy or lactation. TCR beta CDR3 sequences were amplified from RNA transcripts. HTBI primers were the set used in a first-round RT-PCR of the TCR CDR3. One entry per CDR3 protein results from TCRdb running MiXCR on the multiplex PCR reads. The sample comprises approximately 610,000 distinct CDR3 sequences, about a sixth of which are singletons, and more than 15% rests with the top ten. The CDR3 extends over 15 amino acids. The junction had 7 bases not matched to a gene; V was cut back by 1 base and J by 4 bases. Per germline, CDR1 LGHNA and CDR2 YNFKEQ.

The sequenced sample was blood. The origin of this receptor is a woman between 18 and 29 years old with Graves' hyperthyroidism. This chain links TRBV4-2 with TRBJ2-7; 7 bases align to TRBD2. Written as DNA, the CDR3 is TGTGCCAGCAGCCAAGGGAGACTAGCCGCATACGAGCAGTACTTC. It encodes CASSQGRLAAYEQYF.